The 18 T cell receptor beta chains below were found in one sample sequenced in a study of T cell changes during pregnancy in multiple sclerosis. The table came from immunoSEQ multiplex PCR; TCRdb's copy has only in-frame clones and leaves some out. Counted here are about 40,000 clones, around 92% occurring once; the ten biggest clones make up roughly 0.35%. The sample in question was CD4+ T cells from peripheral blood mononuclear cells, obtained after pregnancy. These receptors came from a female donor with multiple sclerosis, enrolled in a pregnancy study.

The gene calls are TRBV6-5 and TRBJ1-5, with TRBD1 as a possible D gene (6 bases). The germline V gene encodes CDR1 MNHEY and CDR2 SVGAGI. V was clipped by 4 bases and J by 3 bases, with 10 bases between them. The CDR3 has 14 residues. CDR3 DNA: TGTGCCAGCAGTTCTGGACAGTACAATCAGCCCCAGCATTTT. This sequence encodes CASSSGQYNQPQHF.

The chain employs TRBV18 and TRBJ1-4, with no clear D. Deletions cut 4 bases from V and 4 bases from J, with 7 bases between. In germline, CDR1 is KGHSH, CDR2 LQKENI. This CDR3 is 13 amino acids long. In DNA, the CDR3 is TGTGCCAGCTCACTCCCAAATAATGAAAAACTGTTTTTT. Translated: CASSLPNNEKLFF.

DNA of the CDR3: TGTGCCAGCAGCGTAGTTGCAGGGGTCCGGACTGGCTACACCTTC. This codes for CASSVVAGVRTGYTF. The genes are TRBV9 and TRBJ1-2; D is possibly TRBD1 (6 bases). Trimming shortened V by 0 bases and J by 7 bases, and 16 bases separated the two germline ends. The CDR3 totals 15 residues. Germline V gene data show CDR1 as SGDLS and CDR2 as YYNGEE. Variable domain in full (rest from reference TRBV9 and TRBJ1-2): DSGVTQTPKHLITATGQRVTLRCSPRSGDLSVYWYQQSLDQGLQFLIQYYNGEERAKGNILERFSAQQFPDLHSELNLSSLELGDSALYFCASSVVAGVRTGYTFGSGTRLTVV.

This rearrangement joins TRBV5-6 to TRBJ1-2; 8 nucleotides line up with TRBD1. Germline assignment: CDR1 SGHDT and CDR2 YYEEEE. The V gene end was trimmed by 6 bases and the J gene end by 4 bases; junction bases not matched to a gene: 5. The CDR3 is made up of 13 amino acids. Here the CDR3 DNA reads TGTGCCAGCACTTCGGGACAGGCCTATGGCTACACCTTC. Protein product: CASTSGQAYGYTF.

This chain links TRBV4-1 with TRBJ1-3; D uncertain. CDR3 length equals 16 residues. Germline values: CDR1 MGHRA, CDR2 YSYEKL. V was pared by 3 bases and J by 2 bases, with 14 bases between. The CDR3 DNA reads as TGCGCCAGCAGCCATCGCACACAAACTACTGGAAACACCATATATTTT. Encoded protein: CASSHRTQTTGNTIYF.

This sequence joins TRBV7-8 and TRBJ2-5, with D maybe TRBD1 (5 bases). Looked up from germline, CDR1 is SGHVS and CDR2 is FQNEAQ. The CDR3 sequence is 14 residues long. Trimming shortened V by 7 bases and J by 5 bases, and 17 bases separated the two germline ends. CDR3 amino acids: CASNGIREMETQYF. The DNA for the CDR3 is TGTGCCAGCAACGGAATCAGGGAAATGGAGACCCAGTACTTC.

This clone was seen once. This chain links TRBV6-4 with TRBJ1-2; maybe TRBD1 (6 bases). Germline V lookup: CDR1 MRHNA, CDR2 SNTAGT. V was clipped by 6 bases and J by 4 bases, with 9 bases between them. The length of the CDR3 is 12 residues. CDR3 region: CASRSGAYGYTF. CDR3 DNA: TGTGCCAGCAGGTCAGGGGCCTATGGCTACACCTTC.

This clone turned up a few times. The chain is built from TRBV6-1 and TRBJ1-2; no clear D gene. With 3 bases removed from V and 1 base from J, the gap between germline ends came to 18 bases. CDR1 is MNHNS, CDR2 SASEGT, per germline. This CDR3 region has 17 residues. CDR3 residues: CASSDQRGQRINYGYTF. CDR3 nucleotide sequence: TGTGCCAGCAGTGATCAAAGAGGGCAGCGAATTAACTATGGCTACACCTTC.

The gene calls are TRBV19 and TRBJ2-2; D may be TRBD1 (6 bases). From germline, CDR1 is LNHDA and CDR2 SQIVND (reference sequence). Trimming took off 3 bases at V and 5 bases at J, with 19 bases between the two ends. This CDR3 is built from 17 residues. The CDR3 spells CASSILHRDIGTGELFF. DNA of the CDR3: TGTGCCAGTAGTATCCTTCACCGGGACATAGGAACCGGGGAGCTGTTTTTT.

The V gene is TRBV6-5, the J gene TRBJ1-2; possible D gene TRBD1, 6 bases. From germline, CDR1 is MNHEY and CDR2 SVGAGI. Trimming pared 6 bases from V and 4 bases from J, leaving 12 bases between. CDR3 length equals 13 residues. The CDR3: CASRDSASYGYTF. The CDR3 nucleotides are TGTGCCAGCAGGGACAGCGCCTCCTATGGCTACACCTTC.

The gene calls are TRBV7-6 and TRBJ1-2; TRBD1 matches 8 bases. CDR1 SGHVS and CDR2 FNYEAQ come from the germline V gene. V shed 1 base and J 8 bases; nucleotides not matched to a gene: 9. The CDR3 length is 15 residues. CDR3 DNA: TGTGCCAGCAGCTTAGAAAGAGGGACAGGACTCGGCTACACCTTC. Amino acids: CASSLERGTGLGYTF. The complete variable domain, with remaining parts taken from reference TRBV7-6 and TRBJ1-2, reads GAGVSQSPRYKVTKRGQDVALRCDPISGHVSLYWYRQALGQGPEFLTYFNYEAQQDKSGLPNDRFSAERPEGSISTLTIQRTEQRDSAMYRCASSLERGTGLGYTFGSGTRLTVV.

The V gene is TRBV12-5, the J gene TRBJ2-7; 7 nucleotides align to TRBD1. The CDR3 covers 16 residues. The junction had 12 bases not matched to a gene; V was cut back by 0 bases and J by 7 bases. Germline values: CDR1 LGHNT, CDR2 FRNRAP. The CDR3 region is CASGLVLGQAGGEQYF. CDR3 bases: TGTGCTAGTGGTTTGGTACTCGGACAGGCGGGCGGGGAGCAGTACTTC.

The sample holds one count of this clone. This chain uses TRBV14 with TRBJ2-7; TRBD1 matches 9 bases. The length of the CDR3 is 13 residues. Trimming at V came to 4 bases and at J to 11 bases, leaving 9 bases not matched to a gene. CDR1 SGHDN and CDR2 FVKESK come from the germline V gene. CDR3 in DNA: TGTGCCAGCAGCCTGGAACCGAGGACAGGGGAGTACTTC. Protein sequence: CASSLEPRTGEYF.

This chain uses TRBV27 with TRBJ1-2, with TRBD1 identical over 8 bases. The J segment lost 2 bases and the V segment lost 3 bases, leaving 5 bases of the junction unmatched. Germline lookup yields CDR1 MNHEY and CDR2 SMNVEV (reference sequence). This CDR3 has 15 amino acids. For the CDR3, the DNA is TGTGCCAGCAGTTTTAGAACAGGGGGGAACTATGGCTACACCTTC. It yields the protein CASSFRTGGNYGYTF.

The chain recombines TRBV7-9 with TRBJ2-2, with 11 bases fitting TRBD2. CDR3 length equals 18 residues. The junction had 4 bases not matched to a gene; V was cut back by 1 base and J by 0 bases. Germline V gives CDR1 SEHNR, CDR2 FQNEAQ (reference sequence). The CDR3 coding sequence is TGTGCCAGCAGCTTAGTGTCTAGCGGGGGGACGAACACCGGGGAGCTGTTTTTT. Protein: CASSLVSSGGTNTGELFF.

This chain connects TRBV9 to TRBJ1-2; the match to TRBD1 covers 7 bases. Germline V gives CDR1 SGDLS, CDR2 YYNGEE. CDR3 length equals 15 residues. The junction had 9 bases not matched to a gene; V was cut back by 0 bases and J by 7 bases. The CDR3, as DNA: TGTGCCAGCAGCGTAGAGGTGACAGGGTTATCTGGCTACACCTTC. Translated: CASSVEVTGLSGYTF. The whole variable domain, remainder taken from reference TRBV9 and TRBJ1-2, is DSGVTQTPKHLITATGQRVTLRCSPRSGDLSVYWYQQSLDQGLQFLIQYYNGEERAKGNILERFSAQQFPDLHSELNLSSLELGDSALYFCASSVEVTGLSGYTFGSGTRLTVV.

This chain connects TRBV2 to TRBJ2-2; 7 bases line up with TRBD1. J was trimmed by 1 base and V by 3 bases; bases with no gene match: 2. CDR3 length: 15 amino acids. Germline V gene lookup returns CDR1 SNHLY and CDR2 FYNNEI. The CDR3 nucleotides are TGTGCCAGCAGTGAGACAGGGATGAACACCGGGGAGCTGTTTTTT. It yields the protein CASSETGMNTGELFF.

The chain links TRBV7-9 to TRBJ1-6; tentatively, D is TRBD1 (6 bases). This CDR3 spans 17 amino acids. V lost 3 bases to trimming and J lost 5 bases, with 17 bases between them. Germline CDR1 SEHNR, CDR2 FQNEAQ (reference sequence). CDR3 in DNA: TGTGCCAGCAGCTTTTCGGGGGGGCGAGAAAATAATTCACCCCTCCACTTT. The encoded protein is CASSFSGGRENNSPLHF.